The 30 T cell receptor beta chains below were found in one sample sequenced in a study of T-cell memory formation after mild COVID-19. TCRdb reprocessed the 5' RACE reads via MiXCR and lists one record per CDR3 protein. The sample holds around 200,000 distinct CDR3 sequences, over 9.5% seen once. The source material was PBMCs or a T cell subset sorted from them (not recorded which). The receptors here all came from a man aged 18 to 35 who had mild COVID-19 (a few samples of this study predate the infection). Cell type and time point are not known.

The sample holds a few counts of this clonotype. The chain recombines TRBV5-1 with TRBJ2-1; no reliable D call. Germline CDR1 reads SGHRS; CDR2 reads YFSETQ. Between the trimmed V and J ends, which lost 2 bases and 4 bases, there was a span of 10 bases. The CDR3 spans 14 residues. This chain's CDR3 is CASSFTAEYNEQFF. The CDR3 DNA reads TGCGCCAGCAGCTTTACGGCTGAATACAATGAGCAGTTCTTC.

The chain combines TRBV6-5 with TRBJ1-1, with D tentatively TRBD1 (5 bases). This CDR3 is 16 amino acids long. V lost 6 bases and J lost 4, with 21 bases in between. Germline CDR1 and CDR2: MNHEY and SVGAGI. The CDR3 nucleotides read TGTGCCAGCAGACCGTCGGGACGGACCCGGGGCACTGAAGCTTTCTTT. Its protein product is CASRPSGRTRGTEAFF.

This clonotype turned up a few times. The chain has TRBV3-1 and TRBJ1-1; D is ambiguous. CDR1 LGHDT and CDR2 YNNKEL come from the germline V gene (reference sequence). V lost 2 bases and J lost 13, with 23 bases in between. The CDR3 consists of 15 residues. CDR3 residues: CASSQTRGWVGRLFF. The CDR3 DNA is TGTGCCAGCAGCCAAACCAGAGGCTGGGTCGGGCGGCTTTTCTTT.

The chain recombines TRBV10-3 with TRBJ2-7, with 8 bases fitting TRBD1. The CDR3 contains 13 residues. Trimming took 6 bases from V and 6 from J; bases not matched to a gene: 7. Germline CDR1 is ENHRY and CDR2 is SYGVKD. DNA for the CDR3: TGTGCCATCAGCCGGACGGACAGGGTCGAGCAGTACTTC. Its protein is CAISRTDRVEQYF.

The chain is built from TRBV24-1 and TRBJ1-5, with D tentatively TRBD1 (5 bases). Looked up from germline, CDR1 is KGHDR and CDR2 is SFDVKD. The CDR3 has 14 amino acids. V shed 2 bases and J shed 13 bases, with 17 bases lying between them. The CDR3 DNA reads TGTGCCACCAGTGATTCGACAAAACGGGACGGACAGCATTTT. Translating it yields CATSDSTKRDGQHF.

This clonotype was observed at least ten times. The J gene is TRBJ2-2, the V gene TRBV4-1; 7 bases align to TRBD1. The J segment lost 4 bases and the V segment lost 4 bases, leaving 12 bases of the junction unmatched. There are 17 residues in the CDR3. In germline, CDR1 is MGHRA, CDR2 YSYEKL. CDR3 amino acids: CASSRDLTGLFTGELFF. The DNA for the CDR3 is TGCGCCAGCAGCCGAGATTTGACAGGGCTTTTCACCGGGGAGCTGTTTTTT.

Only a few counts were recorded for this clonotype. This chain connects TRBV18 to TRBJ1-3; tentative D call: TRBD1 (6 bases). CDR3 length: 14 residues. Germline lookup yields CDR1 KGHSH and CDR2 LQKENI. The ends were cut back, 3 bases at V and 2 bases at J, with 8 bases in the middle. Here the CDR3 reads CASSPPGAGNTIYF. The CDR3 bases are TGTGCCAGCTCACCCCCAGGGGCTGGAAACACCATATATTTT.

The chain links TRBV6-5 to TRBJ2-5, with 10 positions matching TRBD1. This CDR3 is built from 14 residues. Losses at the gene ends were 4 bases for V and 7 bases for J; bases not matched to a gene: 6. Germline-derived CDR1 and CDR2 are MNHEY and SVGAGI. CDR3 loop: CASSWDRGEGTQYF. The CDR3 nucleotides are TGTGCCAGCAGTTGGGACAGGGGAGAGGGGACCCAGTACTTC.

The chain recombines TRBV11-2 with TRBJ1-6; TRBD1 matches 10 bases. Looked up from germline, CDR1 is SGHAT and CDR2 is FQNNGV. The CDR3 consists of 15 residues. The V gene end was trimmed by 1 base and the J gene end by 10 bases; junction bases not matched to a gene: 4. The CDR3 bases are TGTGCCAGCAGCTTAGCCGGGACAGGGGTATCACCCCTCCACTTT. Translating gives CASSLAGTGVSPLHF.

The chain has TRBV7-2 and TRBJ1-6; 9 positions match TRBD1. Trimming at V came to 3 bases and at J to 1 base, leaving 4 bases not matched to a gene. The CDR3 totals 17 residues. Germline V CDR1 and CDR2: SGHTA, FQGNSA. The CDR3 sequence is CASSFRDRVSYNSPLHF. The CDR3 coding sequence is TGTGCCAGCAGCTTCCGGGACAGGGTTTCCTATAATTCACCCCTCCACTTT.

This chain joins TRBV20-1 and TRBJ2-7; 12 positions match TRBD2. The CDR3 contains 14 residues. V lost 6 bases and J lost 0; bases outside the gene matches: 3. The V gene's germline CDR1 is DFQATT and CDR2 SNEGSKA (reference sequence). The CDR3: CSALAGGSSYEQYV. In DNA form, the CDR3 reads TGCAGTGCGCTAGCGGGGGGGAGCTCCTACGAGCAGTACGTC.

V usage is TRBV18 and J usage is TRBJ2-7; 7 bases align to TRBD2. The CDR3 runs to 14 residues. J lost 3 bases, V lost 7 bases, and 9 bases had no gene match. Per germline, CDR1 KGHSH and CDR2 LQKENI. CDR3 residues: CASFVGGGFYEQYF. The CDR3 region has the DNA TGTGCCAGCTTCGTAGGCGGGGGATTCTACGAGCAGTACTTC. The full variable domain, completed using reference TRBV18 and TRBJ2-7, is NAGVMQNPRHLVRRRGQEARLRCSPMKGHSHVYWYRQLPEEGLKFMVYLQKENIIDESGMPKERFSAEFPKEGPSILRIQQVVRGDSAAYFCASFVGGGFYEQYFGPGTRLTVT.

This clonotype was recorded at least ten times. The CDR3 nucleotides read TGTGCCAGCAGCTATCCGGGCAGCACAGATACGCAGTATTTT. Translating it yields CASSYPGSTDTQYF. V usage is TRBV5-6 and J usage is TRBJ2-3; D uncertain. The CDR3 is made up of 14 amino acids. Germline CDR1 SGHDT, CDR2 YYEEEE. With 3 bases removed from V and 0 bases from J, the gap between germline ends came to 8 bases.

This clonotype occurred a few times. The chain uses TRBV9 and TRBJ2-3; 10 nucleotides align to TRBD2. The V segment lost 3 bases and the J segment 2 bases; nucleotides outside the gene matches: 3. The CDR3 has 15 residues. Germline CDR1 and CDR2: SGDLS and YYNGEE. CDR3 coding DNA: TGTGCCAGCAGCGAAGCGGGGGGGCTCACAGATACGCAGTATTTT. This translates into CASSEAGGLTDTQYF.

The chain recombines TRBV5-4 with TRBJ2-2; 9 bases line up with TRBD1. The length of the CDR3 is 15 residues. CDR1 and CDR2 (germline): SGHNT, YYREEE (reference sequence). Trimming at V came to 2 bases and at J to 3 bases, leaving 2 bases not matched to a gene. The CDR3 sequence: CASSFRQGDTGELFF. CDR3 coding DNA: TGTGCCAGCAGCTTTAGACAGGGGGACACCGGGGAGCTGTTTTTT. The complete variable domain, with remaining parts taken from reference TRBV5-4 and TRBJ2-2, reads ETGVTQSPTHLIKTRGQQVTLRCSSQSGHNTVSWYQQALGQGPQFIFQYYREEENGRGNFPPRFSGLQFPNYSSELNVNALELDDSALYLCASSFRQGDTGELFFGEGSRLTVL.

There are a few counts of this clonotype. One end of the junction does not line up with germline, which may come from a read error. This sequence joins TRBV6-1 and TRBJ2-3, with 8 bases identical to TRBD1. The CDR3 is 15 amino acids. Germline CDR1 reads MNHNS; CDR2 reads SASEGT. Here the CDR3 DNA reads TGTGCCAGCACTGAACAGGGGGGTATATTGGATACGCAGTATTTT. It is translated as CASTEQGGILDTQYF.

This clonotype was counted at least ten times. This chain connects TRBV7-9 to TRBJ2-7; D could derive from TRBD1 or TRBD2 (5 bases each). Per the germline V gene, CDR1 is SEHNR and CDR2 is FQNEAQ (reference sequence). V was trimmed by 8 bases and J by 10 bases, leaving 24 bases between them. CDR3 length equals 14 residues. The CDR3 spells CASGITGTPLEQYV. CDR3 in DNA: TGTGCCAGCGGAATTACCGGGACCCCCCTGGAACAGTACGTC.

This clonotype came up many times. J is TRBJ1-3 and V is TRBV4-1; the D gene is possibly TRBD1 (6 bases). Germline assignment: CDR1 MGHRA and CDR2 YSYEKL. V lost 3 bases and J lost 9, with 18 bases in between. The CDR3 runs to 15 residues. The CDR3 bases are TGCGCCAGCAGCCACCTTGGACGGGTGGACAGCACCATATATTTT. Protein: CASSHLGRVDSTIYF.

This clonotype was recorded a few times. The chain employs TRBV7-2 and TRBJ2-2, with a weak D call TRBD2 (6 bases). V was clipped by 5 bases and J by 8 bases, with 18 bases between them. Per the germline V gene, CDR1 is SGHTA and CDR2 is FQGNSA. The CDR3 covers 15 residues. As DNA, the CDR3 is TGTGCCAGCAGCCCGACTAGACGGGTAGCTGGGGAGCTGTTTTTT. Protein sequence: CASSPTRRVAGELFF.

In this sample, this clonotype turned up a few times. The chain combines TRBV20-1 with TRBJ2-1; 10 bases align to TRBD1. Trimming took 6 bases from V and 7 from J; bases not matched to a gene: 6. CDR3 length equals 13 residues. CDR1 and CDR2 (germline): DFQATT, SNEGSKA (reference sequence). The CDR3 nucleotides are TGCAGTGCCGACAGGGGGCCCTCGAATGAGCAGTTCTTC. This translates into CSADRGPSNEQFF.

The rearrangement uses TRBV9 and TRBJ1-1; weak D call: TRBD1 (5 bases). The length of the CDR3 is 15 residues. Germline values: CDR1 SGDLS, CDR2 YYNGEE. With 5 bases removed from V and 0 bases from J, the gap between germline ends came to 14 bases. The CDR3 is CASSKGPELNTEAFF. CDR3 coding DNA: TGTGCCAGCAGTAAGGGGCCTGAGTTGAACACTGAAGCTTTCTTT.

This clonotype was seen a few times. The chain links TRBV28 to TRBJ2-7; no firm D call. V was cut by 6 bases and J by 4 bases, with 10 bases left in between. The CDR3 totals 12 residues. The germline gives CDR1 MDHEN, CDR2 SYDVKM. CDR3 DNA sequence: TGTGCCAGCAGCCCTACAGTTTACGAGCAGTACGTC. It is translated as CASSPTVYEQYV.

This clonotype was detected a few times. The chain is built from TRBV7-8 and TRBJ1-3; 8 nucleotides line up with TRBD1. V shed 5 bases and J 4 bases; nucleotides not matched to a gene: 10. This CDR3 spans 16 amino acids. CDR1 is SGHVS, CDR2 FQNEAQ, per germline. The CDR3 here is CASSLMRTGNGNTIYF. In DNA, the CDR3 is TGTGCCAGCAGCCTCATGAGGACAGGGAACGGAAACACCATATATTTT. The whole variable domain, filled in from reference TRBV7-8 and TRBJ1-3, reads GAGVSQSPRYKVAKRGQDVALRCDPISGHVSLFWYQQALGQGPEFLTYFQNEAQLDKSGLPSDRFFAERPEGSVSTLKIQRTQQEDSAVYLCASSLMRTGNGNTIYFGEGSWLTVV.

The V call is TRBV6-6, the J call TRBJ2-2; 10 bases agree with TRBD1. The CDR3 is made up of 16 amino acids. Unmatched junction bases numbered 10, after V lost 5 bases and J lost 7 bases. Germline CDR1 and CDR2: MNHNY and SVGAGI (reference sequence). The CDR3 coding sequence is TGTGCCAGCAGTAACCGGGACAGGGGATTGGTCGGGGAGCTGTTTTTT. Residues: CASSNRDRGLVGELFF.

The table lists this clonotype with a few counts. The chain has TRBV7-6 and TRBJ1-6, with TRBD1 matching 11 bases. Germline loops: CDR1 SGHVS, CDR2 FNYEAQ. The CDR3 sequence is 15 residues long. V lost 5 bases and J lost 8; bases outside the gene matches: 5. The chain's CDR3 is CASSPRTGGDSPLHF. The CDR3 DNA reads as TGTGCCAGCAGCCCTCGGACAGGGGGCGATTCACCCCTCCACTTT.

The J gene is TRBJ1-5, the V gene TRBV28; D is undetermined. Trimming cost V 4 bases and J 0 bases, with 13 bases left between them. The germline V gene has CDR1 MDHEN and CDR2 SYDVKM. This CDR3 is 16 amino acids long. Written as DNA, the CDR3 is TGTGCCAGCAGTTCCCAAAAACAGTATAGCAATCAGCCCCAGCATTTT. Its protein is CASSSQKQYSNQPQHF.

Here the CDR3 reads CASRRQGRDSPLHF. In nucleotides, the CDR3 is TGTGCCAGCAGACGACAGGGAAGGGATTCACCCCTCCACTTT. The V and J genes are TRBV12-3 or TRBV12-4 and TRBJ1-6, with 7 bases that match TRBD1. The V gene end was trimmed by 6 bases and the J gene end by 8 bases; junction bases not matched to a gene: 7. The CDR3 has 14 amino acids.

This clonotype has at least ten counts. The chain uses TRBV3-1 and TRBJ1-1, with TRBD1 matching over 7 bases. With V trimmed by 5 bases and J by 4 bases, 7 bases remained unmatched. The CDR3 covers 14 residues. Germline V gene data show CDR1 as LGHDT and CDR2 as YNNKEL (reference sequence). The CDR3 here is CASSLRQGGTEAFF. CDR3 coding DNA: TGTGCCAGCAGCTTAAGACAGGGAGGCACTGAAGCTTTCTTT.

This rearrangement joins TRBV6-2 or TRBV6-3 to TRBJ1-5; 7 positions agree with TRBD1. Trimming cost V 6 bases and J 0 bases; bases outside gene matches: 11. Germline-derived CDR1 and CDR2 are MNHEY and SVGEGT. The CDR3 spans 17 residues. The DNA for the CDR3 is TGTGCCAGCAGCGCTAAACAGACAGGGAATAGCAATCAGCCCCAGCATTTT. It codes for CASSAKQTGNSNQPQHF.

The V and J genes are TRBV7-2 and TRBJ1-2; D uncertain. V lost 2 bases to trimming and J lost 7 bases, with 17 bases between them. The CDR3 is 15 residues long. Germline V gene data show CDR1 as SGHTA and CDR2 as FQGNSA. CDR3 in amino acids: CASSLTEIRARGYTF. Here the CDR3 DNA reads TGTGCCAGCAGCTTAACGGAGATAAGGGCCCGTGGCTACACCTTC.